This TCR beta chain is drawn from a study of T cells after yellow fever vaccination. Overall study findings and caveats: Repertoires sorted by FACS could include abundant clonotypes that are contaminants from the bulk population. Clonotypes found in both CD4 and CD8 compartments made up a small share. Weaker in magnitude, the secondary response showed a faster peak on day 5 versus 15.

The CDR3 extends over 16 amino acids. Germline V lookup: CDR1 LGHNA, CDR2 YNFKEQ. V lost 0 bases to trimming and J lost 5 bases, with 13 bases between them. The TCR cDNA carried a universal primer site and UMIs from 5'RACE template switching. TCRdb called the 5' RACE reads again in MiXCR, with one record for every CDR3 protein. Of fewer than 90,000 distinct CDR3 sequences listed, 7.1% are singletons. In its sample, this clonotype was seen many times. What it binds is not known. Source: CD8+ T cells sorted from PBMCs, taken about 5 days after the first yellow fever vaccination. The J gene is TRBJ1-4, the V gene TRBV4-2, with D perhaps matching TRBD1 (6 bases). This receptor was obtained from a man between 18 and 29 years old who received the YFV17D yellow fever vaccine. The CDR3: CASSQDRGGGNEKLFF. CDR3 DNA: TGTGCCAGCAGCCAAGATCGGGGTGGGGGCAATGAAAAACTGTTTTTT.